The clone carrying this TCR beta chain was seen only once. From germline, CDR1 is LNHNV and CDR2 YYDKDF (reference sequence). The CDR3 is made up of 16 amino acids. V lost 5 bases and J lost 8; bases outside the gene matches: 17. The data were taken from a study of T cell changes during pregnancy in multiple sclerosis. Profiling relied on immunoSEQ multiplex PCR, and the TCRdb table lists in-frame clones only, not all of them. Here the sample spans roughly 110,000 clones, about nine tenths being singletons. This clonotype was obtained from a female donor with multiple sclerosis, enrolled in a pregnancy study. The sequenced sample was peripheral blood, obtained after pregnancy. This chain uses TRBV15 with TRBJ1-2; TRBD1 aligns across 7 bases. The CDR3: CATSSRTGWAIRGYTF. DNA for the CDR3: TGTGCCACCAGCTCGCGGACAGGTTGGGCTATTCGCGGCTACACCTTC.